These T cell receptor beta chains were read from a single sample in a study of blood T cell repertoires in COVID-19. Profiling relied on immunoSEQ multiplex PCR, and the TCRdb table lists in-frame clones only, not all of them. Among 350,000 to 550,000 clones listed, roughly nine tenths were seen once. Sequenced input: PBMCs or T cells enriched from blood (not recorded which). The origin of the receptors is a woman between 18 and 30 years old with acute COVID-19. Each CDR3 is given with its conserved first and last residue. Fields, in order: clone size, V gene, D gene, J gene, CDR3 DNA, CDR3 protein. D genes are given only for firm matches. For some rows the clone size is stated as once, few or many, or as a class when expanded; others skip it.

-	TRBV3-1/TRBV3-2	-	TRBJ1-1	TGTGCCAGCAGCCAAGGGCACAGGAACACTGAAGCTTTCTTT	CASSQGHRNTEAFF
-	TRBV6-2/TRBV6-3	-	TRBJ1-3	TGTGCCAGCAGTTATGTGGACTCTCCGGACACCATATATTTT	CASSYVDSPDTIYF
once	TRBV3-1/TRBV3-2	-	TRBJ2-7	TGTGCCAGCAGTCCTCGGGGAGACCTATTCGGCGAGCAGTACTTC	CASSPRGDLFGEQYF
-	TRBV6-1	TRBD1	TRBJ1-5	TGTGCCAGCAGTGATTGGGACAGTTTGGGCAATCAGCCCCAGCATTTT	CASSDWDSLGNQPQHF
-	TRBV27	-	TRBJ2-7	TGTGCCAGCAGTTCCGAAGGAGGACCCTACGAGCAGTACTTC	CASSSEGGPYEQYF
-	TRBV12-5	TRBD1	TRBJ1-5	TGTGCTAGTGGTTTGGTCGCCGGGACAGGGGGAATTCGGGATCAGCCCCAGCATTTT	CASGLVAGTGGIRDQPQHF
-	TRBV15	TRBD1	TRBJ2-3	TGTGCCACCAGCAGGGACAGGGGCACAGATACGCAGTATTTT	CATSRDRGTDTQYF
-	TRBV20-1	TRBD2	TRBJ2-1	TGCAGTGCTAGTCTATCTAGCGGGAGGTCCTACAATGAGCAGTTCTTC	CSASLSSGRSYNEQFF
-	TRBV6-6	TRBD1	TRBJ1-2	TGTGCCTCCAAGGGTCGAGACAGGGGTGTTGAGGGCTACACCTTC	CASKGRDRGVEGYTF
-	TRBV5-8	-	TRBJ1-4	TGTGCCAGCAGCTTCGGGACAACGGAAAAACTGTTTTTT	CASSFGTTEKLFF
-	TRBV6-5	-	TRBJ1-1	TGTGCCAGCGGAAACAGGGCGAACACTGAAGCTTTCTTT	CASGNRANTEAFF